These T cell receptor beta chains were read from a single sample in a study of CD8 T cells in ankylosing spondylitis. TCRdb re-analysed the 5' RACE reads in MiXCR, keeping a single row per CDR3 protein. The sample lists about 90,000 distinct CDR3 sequences, 27% occurring once. The sequenced material came from blood, either unsorted or a sorted T cell fraction (not recorded which). Receptors originate from a male donor with ankylosing spondylitis or in good health (not recorded which). Each CDR3 is given with its conserved first and last residue. A D gene is named only where the DNA matches it firmly. Not every row has a clone size; where given, it reads once, few, many or a size class.

CDR3 length	clone size	V gene	J gene	D gene	CDR3 protein	CDR3 DNA
13	.	TRBV27	TRBJ1-1	.	CASSFVGGTEAFF	TGTGCCAGCAGTTTTGTGGGGGGCACTGAAGCTTTCTTT
15	few	TRBV7-2	TRBJ1-2	.	CASSLVTQGGDGYTF	TGTGCCAGCAGCTTAGTTACGCAGGGAGGAGATGGCTACACCTTC
13	few	TRBV9	TRBJ2-1	.	CASSPSRGNEQFF	TGTGCCAGCAGCCCGAGTCGGGGCAATGAGCAGTTCTTC
16	few	TRBV7-3	TRBJ2-1	.	CASSLTWTGEVSEQFF	TGTGCCAGCAGCTTAACGTGGACGGGAGAAGTGTCTGAGCAGTTCTTC
15	.	TRBV27	TRBJ1-6	.	CATAGQSSYNSPLHF	TGTGCCACAGCAGGTCAAAGCTCCTATAATTCACCCCTCCACTTT
15	.	TRBV2	TRBJ1-6	TRBD1	CASSASVTGRSPLHF	TGTGCCAGCAGTGCCTCTGTGACAGGGAGGTCACCCCTCCACTTT
17	few	TRBV10-3	TRBJ2-6	TRBD1	CAIRRQGLGTGANVLTF	TGTGCCATCAGACGACAGGGGTTGGGGACTGGGGCCAACGTCCTGACTTTC
13	.	TRBV19	TRBJ1-2	TRBD1	CASNGGTGDGYTF	TGTGCCAGTAACGGCGGGACAGGGGATGGCTACACCTTC
13	few	TRBV12-3/TRBV12-4	TRBJ1-3	.	CASSLSDRNTIYF	TGTGCCAGCAGTCTCTCCGACCGAAACACCATATATTTT
14	.	TRBV12-3/TRBV12-4	TRBJ2-1	.	CASSGVNPNSEQFF	TGTGCCAGCAGTGGGGTAAATCCCAACAGTGAGCAGTTCTTC
15	.	TRBV29-1	TRBJ1-4	.	CSVTDTLGTNEKLFF	TGCAGCGTTACCGACACCCTCGGGACTAATGAAAAACTGTTTTTT
13	.	TRBV2	TRBJ2-2	TRBD1	CASTRTGTGELFF	TGTGCCAGCACCCGGACAGGGACCGGGGAGCTGTTTTTT
13	.	TRBV20-1	TRBJ1-1	.	CSATVDKYTEAFF	TGCAGTGCCACCGTGGACAAGTACACTGAAGCTTTCTTT
15	few	TRBV5-1	TRBJ1-6	TRBD1	CASSLYRDSNSPLHF	TGCGCCAGCAGCTTGTACCGGGACAGCAATTCACCCCTCCACTTT
16	.	TRBV12-3/TRBV12-4	TRBJ2-1	.	CASSPGKWRSYNEQFF	TGTGCCAGCAGTCCAGGGAAATGGCGCTCCTACAATGAGCAGTTCTTC
12	.	TRBV18	TRBJ2-5	.	CASSPAQETQYF	TGTGCCAGCTCACCAGCCCAAGAGACCCAGTACTTC
17	.	TRBV9	TRBJ2-2	TRBD2	CASSPTRLAVNTGELFF	TGTGCCAGCAGCCCGACCCGACTAGCAGTGAACACCGGGGAGCTGTTTTTT
15	few	TRBV20-1	TRBJ2-3	TRBD2	CSAGIGGVGADTQYF	TGCAGTGCCGGGATTGGGGGGGTGGGCGCAGATACGCAGTATTTT
15	.	TRBV5-1	TRBJ2-7	.	CASSLVVESSYEQYF	TGCGCCAGCAGCTTGGTCGTCGAGAGCTCCTACGAGCAGTACTTC
14	.	TRBV6-1	TRBJ2-2	.	CASSPGVGTGELFF	TGTGCCAGCAGCCCGGGGGTTGGAACCGGGGAGCTGTTTTTT
16	.	TRBV11-1	TRBJ2-7	TRBD2	CASSSGTSGRSYEQYF	TGTGCCAGCAGCTCGGGGACTAGCGGGAGGTCGTACGAGCAGTACTTC
17	.	TRBV20-1	TRBJ2-7	TRBD2	CSAQWGLAGGSSGEQYF	TGCAGTGCCCAGTGGGGACTAGCGGGGGGGTCATCCGGCGAGCAGTACTTC
15	.	TRBV3-1	TRBJ1-2	TRBD1	CASSQGRTGNYGYTF	TGTGCCAGCAGCCAAGGCCGGACAGGGAACTATGGCTACACCTTC
11	.	TRBV5-1	TRBJ2-5	.	CASSGGETQYF	TGCGCCAGCAGCGGAGGAGAGACCCAGTACTTC
12	.	TRBV10-3	TRBJ1-1	.	CAISQDRAEAFF	TGTGCCATCAGTCAGGATAGGGCTGAAGCTTTCTTT
15	.	TRBV20-1	TRBJ1-1	.	CSASNRGGMNTEAFF	TGCAGTGCTAGTAACCGGGGCGGAATGAACACTGAAGCTTTCTTT
14	many	TRBV5-1	TRBJ2-1	.	CASSLDPAGNEQFF	TGCGCCAGCAGCTTGGACCCCGCGGGTAATGAGCAGTTCTTC
14	few	TRBV5-1	TRBJ2-5	TRBD1	CASSLEGAIKTQYF	TGCGCCAGCAGCTTGGAGGGGGCTATTAAGACCCAGTACTTC
16	few	TRBV5-6	TRBJ2-2	TRBD1	CASSGPGQGFTGELFF	TGTGCCAGCAGCGGCCCGGGACAGGGGTTCACCGGGGAGCTGTTTTTT
15	.	TRBV3-1	TRBJ2-5	.	CAITQAKSHPETQYF	TGTGCCATCACCCAAGCCAAGTCGCACCCAGAGACCCAGTACTTC
13	.	TRBV6-1	TRBJ2-3	.	CASFPRHTDTQYF	TGTGCCAGCTTCCCGCGCCACACAGATACGCAGTATTTT
16	few	TRBV12-3/TRBV12-4	TRBJ2-3	.	CASSFGGVTSTDTQYF	TGTGCCAGCAGTTTTGGGGGAGTTACTAGCACAGATACGCAGTATTTT
17	.	TRBV20-1	TRBJ2-5	TRBD2	CSALEASGGYFQETQYF	TGCAGTGCTCTGGAGGCTAGCGGGGGGTATTTCCAAGAGACCCAGTACTTC
15	few	TRBV5-1	TRBJ1-2	.	CASSIDRALNYGYTF	TGCGCCAGCAGTATCGACAGAGCCCTTAACTATGGCTACACCTTC
14	.	TRBV11-3	TRBJ2-3	.	CASSASRSTDTQYF	TGTGCCAGCAGCGCGTCGCGGAGCACAGATACGCAGTATTTT
14	few	TRBV6-1	TRBJ1-2	.	CASADLNTGYGYTF	TGTGCCAGTGCCGACCTCAACACCGGCTATGGCTACACCTTC
18	few	TRBV16	TRBJ2-3	TRBD2	CASSQFGTSGRAADTQYF	TGTGCCAGCAGCCAATTTGGAACTAGCGGGAGGGCCGCAGATACGCAGTATTTT
17	.	TRBV28	TRBJ2-6	.	CASSPPGSYSGANVLTF	TGTGCCAGCAGTCCCCCGGGGAGTTACTCTGGGGCCAACGTCCTGACTTTC
14	.	TRBV20-1	TRBJ1-6	.	CSANSGTEGSPLHF	TGCAGTGCTAATAGCGGGACCGAGGGTTCACCCCTCCACTTT
13	.	TRBV7-3	TRBJ2-7	.	CASSLTGEYEQYF	TGTGCCAGCAGCTTAACTGGAGAATACGAGCAGTACTTC
10	few	TRBV20-1	TRBJ2-1	.	CSALTGTLVF	TGCAGTGCCCTGACCGGGACTCTGGTTTTC
15	many	TRBV29-1	TRBJ2-1	TRBD1	CSVEVWDSDYNEQFF	TGCAGCGTTGAAGTTTGGGACAGCGACTACAATGAGCAGTTCTTC
15	.	TRBV10-3	TRBJ2-1	TRBD1	CAISESGDRNNEQFF	TGTGCCATCAGTGAGTCTGGGGACAGAAACAATGAGCAGTTCTTC
15	.	TRBV19	TRBJ2-2	TRBD2	CASSPLAGAGGELFF	TGTGCCAGTAGTCCCCTAGCGGGAGCAGGAGGGGAGCTGTTTTTT
15	.	TRBV2	TRBJ2-5	TRBD1	CASRSSGTAQETQYF	TGTGCCAGCAGATCATCCGGGACAGCTCAAGAGACCCAGTACTTC